One TCR beta chain is described in this entry. The antigen is not known. This sample was taken from a study of OX40 agonist ivuxolimab in advanced cancers. In the study overall: Patients were treated with intravenous ivuxolimab, dosed at 0.01 to 10 mg/kg and infused every 2 weeks. Partial responses were observed in three patients, of whom one had hepatocellular carcinoma and two had cutaneous melanoma. Prior anti-PD-1, anti-PD-L1 or anti-CTLA-4 therapy was allowed; approximately 41% had some.

Whole-study findings and limits: Fewer expanded clones were found on average in CD4+ than in CD8+ T cells.

Generated by immunoSEQ multiplex PCR, the TCRdb table keeps only in-frame clones and is missing some. This table holds 50,000 to 80,000 clones, approximately 84% found once. Per the germline V gene, CDR1 is SEHNR and CDR2 is FQNEAQ (reference sequence). This CDR3 contains 16 residues. V was trimmed by 0 bases and J by 3 bases, leaving 13 bases between them. The chain joins TRBV7-9 to TRBJ2-3; possibly TRBD2 for D (7 bases). The material sequenced was CD4+ or CD8+ T cells sorted from blood, taken in a trial of the OX40 agonist ivuxolimab. This clonotype originated in an adult with an advanced solid tumor such as melanoma, head and neck, liver or kidney cancer. CDR3 in amino acids: CASSLAARGGTDTQYF. The CDR3 nucleotides are TGTGCCAGCAGCTTAGCTGCCAGGGGAGGGACAGATACGCAGTATTTT.